Below, 27 T cell receptor beta chains from the same sample are listed, as sequenced in a study of shared clonotypes between healthy human individuals. Assay: immunoSEQ multiplex PCR; the TCRdb copy retains only in-frame clones and omits some. There are around 690,000 clones in the sample; around 91% occur only once, and less than 40% lies in the top ten. The sequenced material came from memory CD8+ T cells from PBMCs. The subset is: CD45RO+ cells pooled with CCR7-negative TemRA cells. Source of these receptors: a man aged 18-30 years in good health. Some clones in this sample may be carry-over from other donors' samples.

V and J are TRBV27 and TRBJ1-6; 10 bases are a match to TRBD1. CDR3 size: 17 residues. V lost 0 bases and J lost 3; bases outside the gene matches: 2. Germline CDR1 reads MNHEY; CDR2 reads SMNVEV (reference sequence). The DNA for the CDR3 is TGTGCCAGCAGTTTATCGGGACAGGGGATCTATAATTCACCCCTCCACTTT. Residues: CASSLSGQGIYNSPLHF.

This chain joins TRBV19 and TRBJ2-3; D possibly corresponds to TRBD2 (6 bases). CDR1 and CDR2 from the germline V gene are LNHDA and SQIVND (reference sequence). Trimming left V 6 bases short and J 2 bases short, with 12 bases between. The CDR3 spans 14 residues. The CDR3 nucleotides are TGTGCCAGTAGCTCCGGGACTCTCACAGATACGCAGTATTTT. Its protein product is CASSSGTLTDTQYF.

V gene TRBV6-5 combines with J gene TRBJ2-3; 11 bases match TRBD2. The V gene's germline CDR1 is MNHEY and CDR2 SVGAGI. The CDR3 has 15 residues. The junction had 4 bases not matched to a gene; V was cut back by 5 bases and J by 3 bases. CDR3 sequence: CASSTLAGVTDTQYF. CDR3 nucleotide sequence: TGTGCCAGCAGTACACTAGCGGGAGTTACAGATACGCAGTATTTT.

The rearrangement uses TRBV18 and TRBJ1-2, with D unresolved. V lost 2 bases, J lost 7 bases, and 23 bases lay in between. The CDR3 runs to 17 residues. Germline V gives CDR1 KGHSH, CDR2 LQKENI. The CDR3 bases are TGTGCCAGCTCACCAGTAGGTCTCCAGACTAAAACTATTGGCTACACCTTC. Protein sequence: CASSPVGLQTKTIGYTF.

The V call is TRBV7-2, the J call TRBJ2-7; a possible D gene is TRBD1 (6 bases). Trimming left V 1 base short and J 0 bases short, with 13 bases between. Germline V lookup: CDR1 SGHTA, CDR2 FQGNSA. The CDR3 contains 16 residues. The CDR3 region is CASSLVSAGASYEQYF. CDR3 in DNA: TGTGCCAGCAGCTTAGTCTCAGCAGGGGCCTCCTACGAGCAGTACTTC.

J is TRBJ2-7 and V is TRBV5-4, with D uncertain. Trimming removed 0 bases at V and 5 bases at J, with 6 bases between. The CDR3 is 12 amino acids. Germline V gene lookup returns CDR1 SGHNT and CDR2 YYREEE (reference sequence). CDR3 sequence reads: CASSLGGHEQYF. In nucleotides, the CDR3 is TGTGCCAGCAGCTTGGGAGGCCACGAGCAGTACTTC.

V usage is TRBV5-8 and J usage is TRBJ2-7; D call uncertain. This CDR3 spans 15 amino acids. V dropped 0 bases and J dropped 5 bases, with 15 bases sitting between them. Germline V gives CDR1 SGHTS, CDR2 YDEGEE. The CDR3 loop reads CASSLEDGWLHEQYF. Written as DNA, the CDR3 is TGTGCCAGCAGCTTGGAGGACGGATGGCTCCACGAGCAGTACTTC.

V gene TRBV9 combines with J gene TRBJ2-1; 10 bases fit TRBD1. Germline V gene sequence: CDR1 SGDLS, CDR2 YYNGEE. V trimming: 3 bases; J trimming: 6 bases; junction bases outside the gene matches: 6. The CDR3 totals 15 residues. For the CDR3, the DNA is TGTGCCAGCAGCGATTGGACAGGGGGGAGCAATGAGCAGTTCTTC. It encodes CASSDWTGGSNEQFF. Full variable domain (rest looked up from reference TRBV9 and TRBJ2-1): DSGVTQTPKHLITATGQRVTLRCSPRSGDLSVYWYQQSLDQGLQFLIQYYNGEERAKGNILERFSAQQFPDLHSELNLSSLELGDSALYFCASSDWTGGSNEQFFGPGTRLTVL.

Comments on this clone: The same CDR3 also results from other DNA sequences found in this sample. The V gene is TRBV27, the J gene TRBJ2-7; possibly TRBD2 for D (6 bases). Trimming took off 2 bases at V and 1 base at J, with 6 bases between the two ends. Germline CDR1 and CDR2: MNHEY and SMNVEV (reference sequence). There are 13 residues in the CDR3. The CDR3 here is CASSLGGSYEQYF. The CDR3 DNA is TGTGCCAGCAGTTTAGGGGGGTCCTACGAGCAGTACTTC.

The V gene is TRBV25-1, the J gene TRBJ2-1, with 7 bases aligning to TRBD1. The germline V gene has CDR1 MGHDK and CDR2 SYGVNS. Germline trimming cut 3 bases from V and 2 bases from J; bases unmatched to any gene: 4. The CDR3 is made up of 15 amino acids. In nucleotides, the CDR3 is TGTGCCAGCAGTGATGGGGGACAGACCTACAATGAGCAGTTCTTC. Encoded protein: CASSDGGQTYNEQFF.

The rearrangement links TRBV9 to TRBJ2-1; TRBD2 matches at 12 bases. Germline assignment: CDR1 SGDLS and CDR2 YYNGEE. The CDR3 is 17 residues long. V shed 4 bases and J 10 bases; nucleotides not matched to a gene: 15. The DNA of the CDR3 is TGTGCCAGCAGCCCACCCTGGCCTAGCGGGAGGGCCTGGGAGCAGTTCTTC. The encoded protein is CASSPPWPSGRAWEQFF. The full variable domain, rest sourced from reference TRBV9 and TRBJ2-1, is DSGVTQTPKHLITATGQRVTLRCSPRSGDLSVYWYQQSLDQGLQFLIQYYNGEERAKGNILERFSAQQFPDLHSELNLSSLELGDSALYFCASSPPWPSGRAWEQFFGPGTRLTVL.

The chain employs TRBV12-1 and TRBJ1-3; the DNA was not used to check the table's D call, TRBD1. TRBV12-1 is given as a pseudogene. CDR3 length: 16 residues. The CDR3 protein is CASSFPYRGSGNTIYF. CDR3 nucleotides: TGTGCCAGCAGCTTTCCGTACAGGGGCTCTGGAAACACCATATATTTT.

The V and J genes are TRBV19 and TRBJ2-1; 9 nucleotides align to TRBD2. With 7 bases clipped from V and 10 bases from J, the junction kept 17 bases outside the gene matches. The germline CDR1 and CDR2 sequences are LNHDA and SQIVND (reference sequence). This CDR3 comprises 16 residues. The CDR3 loop is CASTQRASGMGSEQFF. The CDR3 DNA sequence: TGTGCCAGTACCCAGCGGGCTAGCGGGATGGGGTCGGAGCAGTTCTTC.

V usage is TRBV4-1 and J usage is TRBJ2-7, with 9 nucleotides matching TRBD1. Trimming cost V 2 bases and J 0 bases; bases outside gene matches: 5. Per germline, CDR1 MGHRA and CDR2 YSYEKL. This CDR3 spans 16 amino acids. The CDR3 DNA follows: TGCGCCAGCAGCCAACCTACAGGGGGCAGCTCCTACGAGCAGTACTTC. It is translated as CASSQPTGGSSYEQYF.

The chain recombines TRBV4-1 with TRBJ2-7, with 9 positions matching TRBD1. The V and J ends lost 4 bases and 4 bases, in that order; junction bases with no gene match: 8. This CDR3 is 15 amino acids long. Germline CDR1 MGHRA, CDR2 YSYEKL. The chain's CDR3 is CASSRPGQGFYEQYF. The CDR3 nucleotides are TGCGCCAGCAGCCGGCCGGGACAGGGATTTTACGAGCAGTACTTC.

The chain employs TRBV27 and TRBJ1-2; TRBD1 is a possible D gene (5 bases). Germline V gene data show CDR1 as MNHEY and CDR2 as SMNVEV (reference sequence). The ends were cut back, 1 base at V and 6 bases at J, with 18 bases in the middle. The length of the CDR3 is 16 residues. The CDR3 protein is CASSLLGPGGEDGYTF. CDR3 nucleotide sequence: TGTGCCAGCAGTTTATTAGGTCCCGGGGGGGAGGATGGCTACACCTTC.

In its sample, this clone was seen once. V gene TRBV28 combines with J gene TRBJ2-3; D is tentatively TRBD1 or TRBD2 (6 bases each). Trimming removed 4 bases at V and 4 bases at J, with 12 bases between. Per germline, CDR1 MDHEN and CDR2 SYDVKM. This CDR3 is built from 14 residues. CDR3 amino acids: CASSSGDSSDTQYF. The CDR3 coding sequence is TGTGCCAGCAGTTCAGGGGACTCTTCAGATACGCAGTATTTT.

The V call is TRBV7-9, the J call TRBJ1-1, with a possible D match to TRBD1 (5 bases). CDR1 is SEHNR, CDR2 FQNEAQ, per germline (reference sequence). The CDR3 covers 16 residues. Trimming cost V 5 bases and J 7 bases, with 23 bases left between them. The CDR3 sequence is CASSPFGRGKKDEAFF. For the CDR3, the DNA is TGTGCCAGCAGCCCCTTTGGTCGGGGGAAGAAGGATGAAGCTTTCTTT.

This clone was observed a single time. The chain employs TRBV27 and TRBJ2-7; D unclear. CDR1 is MNHEY and CDR2 is SMNVEV in the germline V gene (reference sequence). CDR3 length: 12 residues. With 5 bases removed from V and 5 bases from J, the gap between germline ends came to 10 bases. CDR3 in DNA: TGTGCCAGCAGTACGATCCCCGACGAGCAGTACTTC. The encoded protein is CASSTIPDEQYF.

The chain joins TRBV27 to TRBJ1-4; D remains ambiguous. V gave up 5 bases and J gave up 7 bases, with 11 bases separating them. Germline lookup yields CDR1 MNHEY and CDR2 SMNVEV (reference sequence). This CDR3 comprises 13 residues. CDR3 coding DNA: TGTGCCAGCAGTCCCGATTGGAGTGAAAAACTGTTTTTT. Its translation is CASSPDWSEKLFF. The full variable domain, in which reference TRBV27 and TRBJ1-4 provide the parts outside the CDR3, is EAQVTQNPRYLITVTGKKLTVTCSQNMNHEYMSWYRQDPGLGLRQIYYSMNVEVTDKGDVPEGYKVSRKEKRNFPLILESPSPNQTSLYFCASSPDWSEKLFFGSGTQLSVL.

In its sample, this clone was seen once. V and J are TRBV28 and TRBJ1-5, with 9 bases matching TRBD1. V dropped 6 bases and J dropped 6; count of bases not matched to a gene: 9. Looked up from germline, CDR1 is MDHEN and CDR2 is SYDVKM. The CDR3 sequence is 15 residues long. The CDR3 sequence is CASSSTGGKGQPQHF. The CDR3 DNA reads as TGTGCCAGCAGCTCCACAGGGGGCAAGGGTCAGCCCCAGCATTTT.

The chain has TRBV15 and TRBJ2-1; possibly TRBD1 for D (5 bases). CDR1 is LNHNV and CDR2 is YYDKDF in the germline V gene (reference sequence). This CDR3 contains 17 residues. Trimming stripped 0 bases from V and 7 bases from J, with 19 bases between. The CDR3 spells CATSRDGLAKRGNEQFF. In DNA, the CDR3 is TGTGCCACCAGCAGAGACGGCCTGGCGAAAAGGGGTAATGAGCAGTTCTTC.

V gene TRBV5-4 combines with J gene TRBJ2-4; D may be TRBD1 (6 bases). Germline V gives CDR1 SGHNT, CDR2 YYREEE (reference sequence). CDR3 size: 13 residues. The V end lost 0 bases, the J end lost 9 bases, and 10 bases lay between the germline ends. The DNA for the CDR3 is TGTGCCAGCAGCTTGGGGGAAGGGGGCATTCAGTACTTC. Translation: CASSLGEGGIQYF. Filled out from reference TRBV5-4 and TRBJ2-4, the complete variable domain reads ETGVTQSPTHLIKTRGQQVTLRCSSQSGHNTVSWYQQALGQGPQFIFQYYREEENGRGNFPPRFSGLQFPNYSSELNVNALELDDSALYLCASSLGEGGIQYFGAGTRLSVL.

This chain uses TRBV9 with TRBJ1-5; perhaps TRBD1 as D (5 bases). The V end was cut by 0 bases, the J end by 1 base, with 5 bases between. This CDR3 contains 14 residues. Germline V gene lookup returns CDR1 SGDLS and CDR2 YYNGEE. CDR3 amino acids: CASSVGQSNQPQHF. DNA for the CDR3: TGTGCCAGCAGCGTAGGACAGAGCAATCAGCCCCAGCATTTT.

CDR3 region: CASSSTGNYNEQFF. The CDR3 DNA reads TGTGCCAGCAGCTCTACCGGGAACTACAATGAGCAGTTCTTC. This chain connects TRBV7-6 to TRBJ2-1; tentatively, D is TRBD2 (5 bases). V shed 4 bases and J shed 3 bases, with 10 bases lying between them. CDR3 length: 14 residues. CDR1 is SGHVS and CDR2 is FNYEAQ in the germline V gene.

This chain joins TRBV14 and TRBJ2-3; D unresolved. The germline gives CDR1 SGHDN, CDR2 FVKESK. The CDR3 totals 16 residues. V was cut by 1 base and J by 2 bases, with 13 bases left in between. The CDR3 sequence: CASSQAPTPDTDTQYF. The CDR3 nucleotides are TGTGCCAGCAGCCAAGCCCCCACACCCGACACAGATACGCAGTATTTT.

This rearrangement joins TRBV9 to TRBJ2-7; 11 bases map to TRBD1. Trimming at V came to 4 bases and at J to 7 bases, leaving 13 bases not matched to a gene. The V gene's germline CDR1 is SGDLS and CDR2 YYNGEE. The CDR3 sequence is 16 residues long. The CDR3 DNA follows: TGTGCCAGCAGCCATTCGGGACAGGGGGTCCGGAGGGAGCAGTACTTC. This translates into CASSHSGQGVRREQYF.